These T cell receptor beta chains were read from a single sample in a study of monozygotic twins with inflammatory bowel disease. TCRdb re-called the 5' RACE reads and catalogs CDR3 proteins one per entry, DNA excluded. The table lists about 160,000 distinct CDR3 sequences. The sequencing sample was made of blood. The source of these receptors is a human donor with ulcerative colitis or Crohn's disease, or a healthy co-twin of an affected twin (not recorded which). The CDR3 runs from the conserved cysteine through the conserved F or W. Fields, in order: V gene, J gene, CDR3 protein.

TRBV7-9	TRBJ2-7	CASSLGPGQTYEQYF
TRBV30	TRBJ2-1	CAWRSPGGGISWDNEQFF
TRBV7-2	TRBJ2-7	CASSLGYLGILGYEQYF
TRBV4-3	TRBJ2-1	CASSQGAEQFF
TRBV18	TRBJ2-1	CASSPLSSGSSCEQFF
TRBV28	TRBJ2-7	CASSRAGVGEQYF
TRBV27	TRBJ2-1	CASRTSEPYNEQFF
TRBV20-1	TRBJ2-5	CSARLAGASETQYF
TRBV5-1	TRBJ2-7	CASSRGERQGGEQYF
TRBV19	TRBJ2-6	CASSRLGSGANVLTF
TRBV28	TRBJ2-1	CASGWVSPGEQFF
TRBV27	TRBJ2-1	CASSGLAGYNEQFF
TRBV24-1	TRBJ2-4	CATSEGDRAAKNMQYF
TRBV12-3/TRBV12-4	TRBJ1-5	CASSLVPGTGNQPQHF
TRBV29-1	TRBJ1-2	CSVESGQRADTF
TRBV3-1	TRBJ2-7	CASSLQTGVVYEQYF
TRBV7-9	TRBJ1-3	CASSLGAQSSGNTIYF
TRBV27	TRBJ2-1	CASSFKDGTKQFF
TRBV7-3	TRBJ2-1	CASTPKGGRASYNEQFF
TRBV5-1	TRBJ2-7	CASSVTGYYEQYF
TRBV5-1	TRBJ2-1	CASSVSTSGREQFF
TRBV18	TRBJ2-7	CASSPGPAREQYF
TRBV5-1	TRBJ2-1	CASSFGLAGLSNNEQFF
TRBV5-1	TRBJ1-1	CASSPFGKGDTEAFF
TRBV27	TRBJ2-7	CASTPGGSSYEQYF
TRBV24-1	TRBJ2-1	CATTGLPFYNEQFF
TRBV21-1	TRBJ2-7	CASSKGAPQGGEQYF
TRBV5-1	TRBJ2-7	CASSHGQGSNSYEQYF
TRBV2	TRBJ2-2	CASGTSGSGTGELFF
TRBV9	TRBJ1-6	CASSVDEGMDSPLHF
TRBV20-1	TRBJ2-2	CSASDPSGRAGGELFF
TRBV20-1	TRBJ2-2	CSARQGVVGGELCF
TRBV28	TRBJ2-7	CASSLRDSLIYEQYF
TRBV3-1	TRBJ2-1	CASSHTTSNEQFF
TRBV10-3	TRBJ2-3	CAISEVPATGTDTQYF
TRBV7-2	TRBJ2-3	CASTPLGVASTDTQYF
TRBV7-8	TRBJ1-5	CASSLEASNQPQHF
TRBV6-2/TRBV6-3	TRBJ1-2	CASSYEGFGYTF
TRBV5-4	TRBJ2-1	CASSLAGGKNEQFF
TRBV7-8	TRBJ1-6	CASSARDGYNSPLHF
TRBV10-3	TRBJ2-3	CAISEGQTSTDTQYF
TRBV20-1	TRBJ1-4	CSASRPNEKLFF
TRBV5-1	TRBJ1-6	CASSLAWSRRDSNSPLHF
TRBV5-1	TRBJ2-1	CASGPGLAGDNEQFF
TRBV20-1	TRBJ2-7	CSAITGTVYEQYF
TRBV7-9	TRBJ1-2	CASSLGRPLYGYTF
TRBV5-5	TRBJ2-7	CASSLVLYEQYF
TRBV20-1	TRBJ1-1	CSAREGQGDTEAFF
TRBV7-2	TRBJ2-7	CASSLSGASSYEQYF
TRBV20-1	TRBJ2-3	CSARDSVAGESDTQYF
TRBV15	TRBJ1-4	CATSNGLTNEKLFF
TRBV24-1	TRBJ1-2	CATRSDRGYGYTF
TRBV7-2	TRBJ1-2	CASSFDRGGYTF
TRBV2	TRBJ2-1	CASSGQGYNEQFF
TRBV28	TRBJ1-6	CASIRGLNSLLHF
TRBV5-5	TRBJ2-2	CASSLSPGGLGSSGELFF
TRBV5-4	TRBJ2-5	CASSDGTEQETQYF